This TCR beta chain was profiled in a study of blood T cell repertoires in COVID-19. Study background: COVID-19 samples collected from the United States, Italy and Spain covered acute and convalescent phases.

Germline CDR1 SGHTA, CDR2 FQGNSA. Losses at the gene ends were 4 bases for V and 2 bases for J; bases not matched to a gene: 5. CDR3 size: 14 residues. TCRdb's copy holds only in-frame clones and misses some; the assay was immunoSEQ multiplex PCR. The repertoire includes under 200,000 clones, roughly 93% of them detected once, and about 5% sits in the top ten. This clone appeared a single time. This sequence originates from a man between 18 and 29 years old with COVID-19, enrolled during active disease. Material: peripheral blood. This sequence joins TRBV7-2 and TRBJ2-7; 7 bases are a match to TRBD1. CDR3 amino acids: CASSSGTVPYEQYF. CDR3 DNA: TGTGCCAGCAGCTCCGGGACAGTACCCTACGAGCAGTACTTC.